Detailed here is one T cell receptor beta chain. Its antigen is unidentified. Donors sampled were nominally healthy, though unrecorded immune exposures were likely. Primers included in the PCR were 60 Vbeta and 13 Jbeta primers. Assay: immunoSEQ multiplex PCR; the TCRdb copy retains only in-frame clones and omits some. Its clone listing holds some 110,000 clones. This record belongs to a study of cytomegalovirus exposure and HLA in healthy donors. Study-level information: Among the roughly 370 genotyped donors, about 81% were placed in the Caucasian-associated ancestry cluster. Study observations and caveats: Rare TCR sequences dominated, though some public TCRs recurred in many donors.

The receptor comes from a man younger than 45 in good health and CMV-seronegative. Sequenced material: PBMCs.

CDR3 residues: CSTDIAGEFLDTQYF. For the CDR3, the DNA is TGTTCGACCGATATCGCAGGGGAGTTCCTGGATACGCAGTATTTT. V usage is TRBV30 and J usage is TRBJ2-3, with D maybe TRBD1 (6 bases). This CDR3 is 15 amino acids long. Germline CDR1 GTSNPN, CDR2 SVGIG (reference sequence). Using reference TRBV30 and TRBJ2-3 for the parts outside the CDR3, the full variable domain is SQTIHQWPATLVQPVGSPLSLECTVEGTSNPNLYWYRQAAGRGLQLLFYSVGIGQISSEVPQNLSASRPQDRQFILSSKKLLLSDSGFYLCSTDIAGEFLDTQYFGPGTRLTVL.